A single sample is the source of the 30 T cell receptor beta chains below, sequenced in a study of glioma-infiltrating T cells. Amplification of TCR alpha and beta CDR3 regions from RNA used iRepertoire nested multiplex PCR. One entry per CDR3 protein, called by TCRdb with MiXCR from the multiplex PCR reads. The table has fewer than 200,000 distinct CDR3 sequences, 25% to 35% seen once; the top ten hold 20% to 25%. The source material was glioma tissue, nonneoplastic brain tissue, or PBMCs (not recorded which). The receptor source for this set is a human donor with low-grade glioma or glioblastoma, undergoing nonglioma brain surgery, or in good health (not recorded which).

This clonotype was found many times. This sequence joins TRBV4-2 and TRBJ2-7; D may be TRBD2 (5 bases). V dropped 0 bases and J dropped 7 bases, with 13 bases sitting between them. Germline V gives CDR1 LGHNA, CDR2 YNFKEQ. There are 14 residues in the CDR3. This CDR3 is CASSQELRTGEQYF. The CDR3 DNA is TGTGCCAGCAGCCAAGAGTTAAGGACTGGGGAGCAGTACTTC.

There are many counts of this clonotype. The chain couples TRBV27 to TRBJ2-7; 8 bases agree with TRBD1. V gave up 2 bases and J gave up 0 bases; unmatched junction bases: 0. The CDR3 extends over 14 amino acids. Per the germline V gene, CDR1 is MNHEY and CDR2 is SMNVEV (reference sequence). Here the CDR3 reads CASSLTGGSYEQYF. In nucleotides, the CDR3 is TGTGCCAGCAGTTTAACAGGGGGCTCCTACGAGCAGTACTTC.

At least ten counts were recorded for this clonotype. The rearrangement joins TRBV5-1 to TRBJ2-1; perhaps TRBD1 as D (5 bases). Trimming pared 4 bases from V and 4 bases from J, leaving 9 bases between. The germline V gene has CDR1 SGHRS and CDR2 YFSETQ. The CDR3 length is 13 residues. CDR3 loop: CASSENRYNEQFF. As DNA, the CDR3 is TGCGCCAGCAGCGAAAACAGGTACAATGAGCAGTTCTTC.

In its sample, this clonotype was seen many times. This chain uses TRBV12-3 or TRBV12-4 with TRBJ1-1; no clear D. The CDR3 has 14 residues. V was pared by 5 bases and J by 1 base, with 11 bases between. As DNA, the CDR3 is TGTGCCAGCAGTCCCGTTTTGGAGAACACTGAAGCTTTCTTT. Its translation: CASSPVLENTEAFF.

This clonotype appeared many times. This sequence joins TRBV27 and TRBJ2-3, with TRBD2 identical over 10 bases. The germline V gene has CDR1 MNHEY and CDR2 SMNVEV (reference sequence). This CDR3 has 15 residues. The V gene end was trimmed by 4 bases and the J gene end by 1 base; junction bases not matched to a gene: 2. The CDR3 bases are TGTGCCAGCAGTTCCGGGACTAGCGGCACAGATACGCAGTATTTT. It encodes CASSSGTSGTDTQYF.

This clonotype was seen at least ten times. V and J are TRBV7-2 and TRBJ2-3, with TRBD2 identical over 8 bases. V shed 6 bases, J shed 1 base, and the junction held 3 bases outside the gene matches. The V gene's germline CDR1 is SGHTA and CDR2 FQGNSA. This CDR3 is 14 amino acids long. In nucleotides, the CDR3 is TGTGCCAGCAGAGCGGGAGCCCGCACAGATACGCAGTATTTT. It specifies CASRAGARTDTQYF.

This clonotype was seen just once. A much bigger clone sits one base away, suggesting this may be a read error. This chain joins TRBV18 and TRBJ1-1; no reliable D call. Germline V gene data show CDR1 as KGHSH and CDR2 as LQKENI. The CDR3 has 17 amino acids. Trimming stripped 1 base from V and 5 bases from J, with 20 bases between. The DNA of the CDR3 is TGTGCCAGCTCACCACGAGGGAGCCTTGGCAGGTGGACTGAAGCTTTCTTT. Its protein product is CASSPRGSLGRWTEAFF.

Details on this clonotype: Germline and junction disagree at one end, which may indicate a read error. V usage is TRBV4-1 and J usage is TRBJ1-1, with 7 bases matching TRBD1. The CDR3 consists of 15 residues. Germline CDR1 reads MGHRA; CDR2 reads YSYEKL. CDR3 bases: TGCGCCAGCAGCCAACTGACAGGGAGGATAAATGAAGATTTATTT. It specifies CASSQLTGRINEDLF.

This chain connects TRBV12-3 or TRBV12-4 to TRBJ2-3; D may be TRBD1 or TRBD2 (6 bases each). V gave up 4 bases and J gave up 5 bases, with 13 bases separating them. The CDR3 sequence is 14 residues long. Here the CDR3 reads CASSSTGRLDTQYF. The CDR3 coding sequence is TGTGCCAGCAGTTCCACAGGGAGGCTAGATACGCAGTATTTT.

The genes are TRBV19 and TRBJ2-7; 9 bases match TRBD2. This CDR3 contains 13 residues. J was trimmed by 2 bases and V by 5 bases; bases with no gene match: 1. The germline V gene encodes CDR1 LNHDA and CDR2 SQIVND (reference sequence). The CDR3 sequence is CASSPSGTYEQYF. CDR3 bases: TGTGCCAGTAGTCCTAGCGGGACCTACGAGCAGTACTTC.

The chain recombines TRBV5-1 with TRBJ2-4; D remains unclear. V lost 4 bases and J 3 bases, leaving 2 bases between the germline ends. This CDR3 has 11 residues. Germline V gives CDR1 SGHRS, CDR2 YFSETQ. CDR3 nucleotides: TGCGCCAGCAGCCTCAAAAACATTCAGTACTTC. This gives the protein CASSLKNIQYF.

There are many counts of this clonotype. The chain uses TRBV18 and TRBJ1-1; tentative D call: TRBD1 (5 bases). V lost 5 bases to trimming and J lost 4 bases, with 14 bases between them. The CDR3 has 14 amino acids. Germline lookup yields CDR1 KGHSH and CDR2 LQKENI. The CDR3 DNA is TGTGCCAGCTCAGCAATCGGGACCCGCACTGAAGCTTTCTTT. It is translated as CASSAIGTRTEAFF.

This clonotype has a single count. Given a much more abundant clone one base away, this may be a read error. The CDR3 sequence is CAIRARTGGEAQYF. DNA of the CDR3: TGTGCCATCAGGGCCCGGACAGGGGGAGAGGCCCAGTACTTC. This rearrangement joins TRBV10-3 to TRBJ2-5; TRBD1 matches at 10 bases. This CDR3 region has 14 residues. Germline CDR1 is ENHRY and CDR2 is SYGVKD.

This clonotype was seen at least ten times. The rearrangement links TRBV7-2 to TRBJ2-3; no clear D. Germline values: CDR1 SGHTA, CDR2 FQGNSA. The CDR3 runs to 14 residues. V dropped 5 bases and J dropped 6 bases, with 15 bases sitting between them. The CDR3 reads CASSQWTVLDTQYF. The CDR3 coding sequence is TGTGCCAGCAGCCAATGGACGGTTCTGGATACGCAGTATTTT.

This clonotype was recorded at least ten times. The chain carries TRBV5-1 and TRBJ1-2; D is ambiguous. The V end lost 1 base, the J end lost 6 bases, and 7 bases lay between the germline ends. The CDR3 runs to 12 residues. In germline, CDR1 is SGHRS, CDR2 YFSETQ. CDR3: CASSLSRDGYTF. DNA for the CDR3: TGCGCCAGCAGCTTGAGTAGGGATGGCTACACCTTC.

The table lists this clonotype with many counts. CDR3 in amino acids: CASSPGYEQYF. CDR3 in DNA: TGTGCCAGCAGTCCCGGATACGAGCAGTACTTC. The chain uses TRBV12-3 or TRBV12-4 and TRBJ2-7; D gene unclear. There are 11 residues in the CDR3. Trimming cost V 5 bases and J 4 bases, with 6 bases left between them.

This clonotype was found once. The junction and the germline gene differ at one end; a read error may be behind it. This chain's CDR3 is CACSVMTAGQQYF. CDR3 DNA: TGTGCCTGTAGTGTAATGACAGCCGGGCAGCAGTACTTC. The gene calls are TRBV30 and TRBJ2-7; perhaps TRBD1 as D (5 bases). In germline, CDR1 is GTSNPN, CDR2 SVGIG (reference sequence). CDR3 length: 13 residues.

This clonotype was recorded a few times. The rearrangement joins TRBV29-1 to TRBJ2-5; TRBD1 matches 8 bases. The CDR3 runs 14 residues. Germline V gene data show CDR1 as SQVTM and CDR2 as ANQGSEA. Trimming removed 1 base from V and 5 bases from J; junction bases left unmatched: 6. The CDR3 loop is CSVEGDRGRETQYF. DNA for the CDR3: TGCAGCGTTGAAGGCGACAGGGGCAGGGAGACCCAGTACTTC.

Of note for this clonotype: With a much larger clone just one base away, this may be a read error. The V call is TRBV4-3, the J call TRBJ2-1, with TRBD1 identical over 7 bases. Per germline, CDR1 LGHNA and CDR2 YSLEER. The CDR3 is 14 amino acids. The CDR3 DNA reads as TGCGCCAGCAGCCAAGGGGACAGATACAATGAGCACTTCTTC. Translated: CASSQGDRYNEHFF.

The chain has TRBV27 and TRBJ2-7; 8 nucleotides line up with TRBD1. V shed 7 bases and J 0 bases; nucleotides not matched to a gene: 11. The germline CDR1 and CDR2 sequences are MNHEY and SMNVEV (reference sequence). This CDR3 is 16 amino acids long. The CDR3 sequence is CASTPGTGLSSYEQYF. The DNA for the CDR3 is TGTGCCAGCACTCCCGGGACAGGCCTTAGCTCCTACGAGCAGTACTTC.

This clonotype showed up many times. The CDR3 here is CSAWGQEQEQFF. In DNA form, the CDR3 reads TGCAGTGCTTGGGGACAGGAACAGGAGCAGTTCTTC. V gene TRBV20-1 combines with J gene TRBJ2-1, with 8 bases matching TRBD1. In germline, CDR1 is DFQATT, CDR2 SNEGSKA (reference sequence). The CDR3 spans 12 residues. The V and J ends lost 5 bases and 10 bases, in that order; junction bases with no gene match: 7.

On this clonotype itself: Just one base apart from a much larger clone, this may be a read error. The rearrangement uses TRBV29-1 and TRBJ1-2; D unclear. CDR1 is SQVTM, CDR2 ANQGSEA, per germline. V dropped 1 base and J dropped 14 bases, with 14 bases sitting between them. There are 11 residues in the CDR3. The CDR3 region is CSVEVSVKATF. As DNA, the CDR3 is TGCAGCGTTGAAGTTAGTGTGAAAGCTACCTTC.

This clonotype was observed many times. CDR3 in amino acids: CAIRETGGVETQYF. The CDR3, as DNA: TGTGCCATCAGAGAGACAGGGGGAGTGGAGACCCAGTACTTC. This chain uses TRBV10-3 with TRBJ2-5, with TRBD1 matching over 9 bases. In germline, CDR1 is ENHRY, CDR2 SYGVKD. The CDR3 is 14 amino acids. J gave up 5 bases and V 6 bases, and 7 bases lay outside the gene matches.

CDR3 sequence (DNA): TGTGCCAGCAGCCTGCGACTAGCGGGAGGGCCAGAGACCCAGTACTTC. Its translation: CASSLRLAGGPETQYF. The V call is TRBV5-4, the J call TRBJ2-5; TRBD2 agrees at 14 bases. In germline, CDR1 is SGHNT, CDR2 YYREEE (reference sequence). V dropped 4 bases and J dropped 4; count of bases not matched to a gene: 6. CDR3 length equals 16 residues. The full variable domain, rest sourced from reference TRBV5-4 and TRBJ2-5, is ETGVTQSPTHLIKTRGQQVTLRCSSQSGHNTVSWYQQALGQGPQFIFQYYREEENGRGNFPPRFSGLQFPNYSSELNVNALELDDSALYLCASSLRLAGGPETQYFGPGTRLLVL.

This clonotype was seen just once. Since a much larger clone is just one base distant, this may be a read error. The V call is TRBV4-1, the J call TRBJ2-3; D might be TRBD1 (5 bases). The length of the CDR3 is 18 residues. Germline assignment: CDR1 MGHRA and CDR2 YSYEKL. The CDR3 is CAGSRPNPVGWGQDTQYF. In nucleotides, the CDR3 is TGTGCCGGCAGCCGCCCCAACCCCGTCGGATGGGGCCAAGATACGCAGTATTTT.

This clonotype came up many times. The gene calls are TRBV7-6 and TRBJ2-1, with D uncertain. V was shortened by 6 bases and J by 0 bases, with 6 bases between the two germline ends. This CDR3 is built from 13 residues. CDR1 is SGHVS, CDR2 FNYEAQ, per germline. CDR3 bases: TGTGCCAGCAGTCCGATCTCCTACAATGAGCAGTTCTTC. Translation: CASSPISYNEQFF.

On this clonotype itself: Since a much larger clone is just one base distant, this may be a read error. V and J are TRBV4-3 and TRBJ2-3; D unresolved. CDR1 is LGHNA and CDR2 is YSLEER in the germline V gene. The CDR3 contains 16 residues. Trimming removed 4 bases from V and 2 bases from J, with 16 bases in between. CDR3 in DNA: TGCGCCAGCAGCCGAGTGAAGGCCTTCGTCACAGATACGCAGTATTTT. Translating it yields CASSRVKAFVTDTQYF.

Regarding this clonotype: Being one base from a much bigger clone, this may be a read error. This rearrangement joins TRBV18 to TRBJ2-7, with 7 positions matching TRBD1. The junction had 6 bases not matched to a gene; V was cut back by 0 bases and J by 1 base. In germline, CDR1 is KGHSH, CDR2 LQKENI. This CDR3 contains 16 residues. CDR3 nucleotides: TGTGCCAGCTCACCACCGACCGTGACAGGGTCCTACGAGCAGTACTTC. This gives the protein CASSPPTVTGSYEQYF.

This clonotype showed up just a few times. A single base separates this from a much larger clone, so it may be a read error. The chain employs TRBV25-1 and TRBJ2-7; tentatively, D is TRBD1 (6 bases). V dropped 0 bases and J dropped 5 bases, with 14 bases sitting between them. The CDR3 loop spans 15 amino acids. The germline gives CDR1 MGHDK, CDR2 SYGVNS. CDR3 DNA: TGTGCCAGCAGTGAATATACAGGGAGCACCCACGAGCAGTACTTC. Translated, it gives CASSEYTGSTHEQYF.

Turning to this clonotype: A much larger clone is a single base away; this may be a read error. This chain uses TRBV19 with TRBJ1-5; D is unresolved. Germline assignment: CDR1 LNHDA and CDR2 SQIVND (reference sequence). The CDR3 loop spans 13 amino acids. The V end was cut by 3 bases, the J end by 7 bases, with 10 bases between. DNA of the CDR3: TGTGCCAGTAGTATGAAGGGTGGGCAGCCCCAGCATTTT. The encoded protein is CASSMKGGQPQHF. The entire variable domain, with the rest obtained from reference TRBV19 and TRBJ1-5, is as follows: DGGITQSPKYLFRKEGQNVTLSCEQNLNHDAMYWYRQDPGQGLRLIYYSQIVNDFQKGDIAEGYSVSREKKESFPLTVTSAQKNPTAFYLCASSMKGGQPQHFGDGTRLSIL.